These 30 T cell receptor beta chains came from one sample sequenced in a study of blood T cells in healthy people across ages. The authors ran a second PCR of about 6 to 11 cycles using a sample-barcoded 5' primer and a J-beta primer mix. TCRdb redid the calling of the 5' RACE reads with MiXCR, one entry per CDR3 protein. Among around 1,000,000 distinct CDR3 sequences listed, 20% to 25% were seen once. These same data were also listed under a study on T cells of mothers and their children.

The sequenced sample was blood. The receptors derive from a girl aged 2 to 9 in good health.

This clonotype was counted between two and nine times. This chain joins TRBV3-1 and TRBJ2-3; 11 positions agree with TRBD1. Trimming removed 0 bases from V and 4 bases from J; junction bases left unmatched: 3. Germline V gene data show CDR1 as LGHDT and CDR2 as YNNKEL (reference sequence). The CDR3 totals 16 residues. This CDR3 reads CASSQEGTGGADTQYF. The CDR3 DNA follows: TGTGCCAGCAGCCAAGAGGGGACAGGGGGAGCAGATACGCAGTATTTT.

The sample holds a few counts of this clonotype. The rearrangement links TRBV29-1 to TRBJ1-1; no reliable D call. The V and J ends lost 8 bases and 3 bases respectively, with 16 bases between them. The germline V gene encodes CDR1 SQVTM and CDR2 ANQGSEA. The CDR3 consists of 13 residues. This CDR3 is CSSSPGFDTEAFF. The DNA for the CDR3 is TGCAGCTCCTCCCCCGGGTTTGACACTGAAGCTTTCTTT.

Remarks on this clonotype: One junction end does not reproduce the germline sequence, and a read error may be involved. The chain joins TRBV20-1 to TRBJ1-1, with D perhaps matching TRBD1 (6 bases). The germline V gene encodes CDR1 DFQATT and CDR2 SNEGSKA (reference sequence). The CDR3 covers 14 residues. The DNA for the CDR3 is TGCAGTGCTAGATACAGGGAGGGGGGCACTGAAGCCTTCTTT. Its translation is CSARYREGGTEAFF.

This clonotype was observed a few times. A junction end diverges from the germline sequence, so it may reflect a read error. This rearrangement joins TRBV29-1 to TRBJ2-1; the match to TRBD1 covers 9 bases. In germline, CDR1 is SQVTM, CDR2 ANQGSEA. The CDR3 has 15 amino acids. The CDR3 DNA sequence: TGCAGCGTCGACAGGGGGGCCAACTCCCACAATGAGCAGTTCTTC. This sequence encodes CSVDRGANSHNEQFF.

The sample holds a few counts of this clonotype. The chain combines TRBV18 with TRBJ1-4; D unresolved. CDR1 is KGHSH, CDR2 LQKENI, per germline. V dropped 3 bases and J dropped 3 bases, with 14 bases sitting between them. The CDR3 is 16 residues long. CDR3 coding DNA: TGTGCCAGCTCACCCCCCACGGACGGATCTAATGAAAAACTGTTTTTT. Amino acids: CASSPPTDGSNEKLFF.

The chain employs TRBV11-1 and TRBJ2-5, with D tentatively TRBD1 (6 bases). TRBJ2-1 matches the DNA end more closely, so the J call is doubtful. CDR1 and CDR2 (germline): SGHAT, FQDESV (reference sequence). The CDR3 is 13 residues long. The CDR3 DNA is TGTGCCAGCAGCTCGGTAGACAGGAATGAGCAGTTCTTC. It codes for CASSSVDRNEQFF.

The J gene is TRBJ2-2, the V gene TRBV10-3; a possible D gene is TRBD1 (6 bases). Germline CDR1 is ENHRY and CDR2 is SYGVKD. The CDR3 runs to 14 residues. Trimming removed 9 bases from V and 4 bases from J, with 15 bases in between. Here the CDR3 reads CAIADRGGTGELFF. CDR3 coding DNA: TGTGCCATTGCGGACAGAGGTGGCACCGGGGAGCTGTTTTTT.

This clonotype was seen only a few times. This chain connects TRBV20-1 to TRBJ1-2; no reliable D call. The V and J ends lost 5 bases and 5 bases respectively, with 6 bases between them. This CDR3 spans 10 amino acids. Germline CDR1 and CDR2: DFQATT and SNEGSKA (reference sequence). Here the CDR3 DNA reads TGCAGTGCTGGAAGATATGGCTACACCTTC. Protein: CSAGRYGYTF.

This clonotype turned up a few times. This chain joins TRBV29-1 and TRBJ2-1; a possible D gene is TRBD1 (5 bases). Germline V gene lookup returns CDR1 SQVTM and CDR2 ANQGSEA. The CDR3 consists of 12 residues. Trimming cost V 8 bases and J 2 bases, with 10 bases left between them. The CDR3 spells CSLRTPYNEQFF. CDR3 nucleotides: TGCAGCCTGCGGACACCCTACAATGAGCAGTTCTTC.

This chain's CDR3 is CASSIPPQYSYNEQFF. CDR3 DNA: TGTGCCAGTAGTATCCCTCCCCAATACTCCTACAATGAGCAGTTCTTC. V is TRBV19 and J is TRBJ2-1; D is unresolved. The CDR3 is 16 residues long. V lost 3 bases to trimming and J lost 0 bases, with 12 bases between them. Germline values: CDR1 LNHDA, CDR2 SQIVND (reference sequence).

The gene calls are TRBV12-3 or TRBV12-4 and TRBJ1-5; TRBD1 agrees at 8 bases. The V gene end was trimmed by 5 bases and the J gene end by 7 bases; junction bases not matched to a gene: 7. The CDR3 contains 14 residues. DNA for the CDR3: TGTGCCAGCAGTCCGAGACAGGGGAGGCAGCCCCAGCATTTT. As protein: CASSPRQGRQPQHF.

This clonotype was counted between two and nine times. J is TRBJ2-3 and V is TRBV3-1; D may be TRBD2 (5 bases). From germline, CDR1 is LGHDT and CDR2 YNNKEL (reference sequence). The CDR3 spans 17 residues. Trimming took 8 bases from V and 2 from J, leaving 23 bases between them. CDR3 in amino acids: CASQINLGRGNTDTQYF. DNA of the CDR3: TGTGCCAGCCAGATTAACCTCGGACGGGGAAACACAGATACGCAGTATTTT.

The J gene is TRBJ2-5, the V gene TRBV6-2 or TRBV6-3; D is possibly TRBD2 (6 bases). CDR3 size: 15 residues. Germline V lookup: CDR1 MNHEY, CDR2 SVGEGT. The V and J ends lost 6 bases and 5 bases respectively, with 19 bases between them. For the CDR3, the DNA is TGTGCCAGCAGACCCCAAACTAGCAGAATGGAGACCCAGTACTTC. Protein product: CASRPQTSRMETQYF.

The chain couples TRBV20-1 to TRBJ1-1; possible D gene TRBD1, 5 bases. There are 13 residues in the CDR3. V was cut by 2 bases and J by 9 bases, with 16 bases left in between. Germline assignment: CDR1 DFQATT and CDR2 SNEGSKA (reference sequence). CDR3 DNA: TGCAGTGCTAGACCCCAACTCAGGGATAAAGCTTTCTTT. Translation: CSARPQLRDKAFF.

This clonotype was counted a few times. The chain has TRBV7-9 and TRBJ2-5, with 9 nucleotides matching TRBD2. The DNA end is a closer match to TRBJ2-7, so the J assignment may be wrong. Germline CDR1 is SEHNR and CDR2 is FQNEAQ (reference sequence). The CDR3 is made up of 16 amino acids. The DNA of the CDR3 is TGTGCCAGCAGCTTAGCCAGCGGGGGGTTTTCCTACGAGCAGTACTTC. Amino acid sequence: CASSLASGGFSYEQYF.

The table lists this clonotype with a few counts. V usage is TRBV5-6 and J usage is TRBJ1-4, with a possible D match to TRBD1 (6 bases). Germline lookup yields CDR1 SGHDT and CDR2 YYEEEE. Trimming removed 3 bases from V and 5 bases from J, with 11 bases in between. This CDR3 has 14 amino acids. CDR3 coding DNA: TGTGCCAGCAGCTCTACAGGGATCAATGAAAAACTGTTTTTT. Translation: CASSSTGINEKLFF.

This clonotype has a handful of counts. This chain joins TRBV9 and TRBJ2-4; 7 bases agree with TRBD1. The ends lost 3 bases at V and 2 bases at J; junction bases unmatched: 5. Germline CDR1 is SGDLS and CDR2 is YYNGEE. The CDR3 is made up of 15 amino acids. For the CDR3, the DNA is TGTGCCAGCAGCGGACGACAGGGCCCCAAAAACATTCAGTACTTC. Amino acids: CASSGRQGPKNIQYF.

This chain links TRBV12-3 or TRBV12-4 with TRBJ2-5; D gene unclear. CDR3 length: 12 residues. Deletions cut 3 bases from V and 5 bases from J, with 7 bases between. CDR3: CASSLLWETQYF. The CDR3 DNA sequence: TGTGCCAGCAGTTTGCTGTGGGAGACCCAGTACTTC.

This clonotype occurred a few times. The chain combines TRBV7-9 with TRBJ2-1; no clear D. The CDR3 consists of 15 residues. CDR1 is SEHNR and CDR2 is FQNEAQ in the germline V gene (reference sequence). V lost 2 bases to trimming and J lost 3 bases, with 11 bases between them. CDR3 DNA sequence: TGTGCCAGCAGCTTACCTTCCGCCAGCTACAATGAGCAGTTCTTC. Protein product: CASSLPSASYNEQFF.

CDR3 in amino acids: CASSSWPGGDEKLFF. The CDR3 DNA sequence: TGTGCCAGCAGTTCGTGGCCCGGAGGAGATGAAAAACTGTTTTTT. The rearrangement links TRBV12-3 or TRBV12-4 to TRBJ1-4; D unresolved. Trimming pared 4 bases from V and 6 bases from J, leaving 15 bases between. The CDR3 runs 15 residues.

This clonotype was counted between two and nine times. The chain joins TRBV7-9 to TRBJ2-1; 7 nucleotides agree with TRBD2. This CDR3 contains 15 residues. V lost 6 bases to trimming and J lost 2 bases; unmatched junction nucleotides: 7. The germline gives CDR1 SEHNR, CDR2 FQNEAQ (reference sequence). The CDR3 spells CASRITGTTYNEQFF. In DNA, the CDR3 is TGTGCCAGCAGAATAACCGGGACTACCTACAATGAGCAGTTCTTC. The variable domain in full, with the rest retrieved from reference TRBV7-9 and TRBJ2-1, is DTGVSQNPRHKITKRGQNVTFRCDPISEHNRLYWYRQTLGQGPEFLTYFQNEAQLEKSRLLSDRFSAERPKGSFSTLEIQRTEQGDSAMYLCASRITGTTYNEQFFGPGTRLTVL.

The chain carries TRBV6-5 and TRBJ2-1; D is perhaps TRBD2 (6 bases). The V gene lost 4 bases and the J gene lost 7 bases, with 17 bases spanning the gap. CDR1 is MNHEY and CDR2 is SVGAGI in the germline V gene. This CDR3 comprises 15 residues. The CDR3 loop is CASSSRGARGNEQFF. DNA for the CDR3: TGTGCCAGCAGTTCCCGGGGAGCGCGGGGAAATGAGCAGTTCTTC.

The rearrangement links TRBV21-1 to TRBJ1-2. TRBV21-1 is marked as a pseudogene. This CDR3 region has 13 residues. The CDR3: CASSKATENGYTF. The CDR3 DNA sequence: TGTGCCAGCAGCAAAGCTACGGAGAATGGCTACACCTTC.

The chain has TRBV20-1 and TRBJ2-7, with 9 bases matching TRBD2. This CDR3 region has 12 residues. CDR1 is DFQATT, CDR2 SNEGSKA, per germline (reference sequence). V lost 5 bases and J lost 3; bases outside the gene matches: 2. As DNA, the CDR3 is TGCAGTGCTGCAGCGGGAGGCTACGAGCAGTACTTC. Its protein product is CSAAAGGYEQYF.

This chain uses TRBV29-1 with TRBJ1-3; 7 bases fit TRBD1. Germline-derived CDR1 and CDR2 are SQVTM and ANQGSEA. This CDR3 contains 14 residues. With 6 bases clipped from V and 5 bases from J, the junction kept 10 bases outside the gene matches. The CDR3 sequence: CSVTAGTERNTIYF. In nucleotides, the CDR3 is TGCAGCGTGACCGCCGGGACAGAAAGAAACACCATATATTTT.

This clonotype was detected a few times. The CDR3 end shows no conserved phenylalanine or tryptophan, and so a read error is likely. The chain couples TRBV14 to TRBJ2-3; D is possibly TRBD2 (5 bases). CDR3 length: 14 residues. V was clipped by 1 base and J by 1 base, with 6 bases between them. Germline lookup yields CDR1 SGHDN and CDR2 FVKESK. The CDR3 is CASSQVLGTDTQYI. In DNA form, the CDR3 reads TGTGCCAGCAGCCAAGTACTAGGCACAGATACGCAGTATATT.

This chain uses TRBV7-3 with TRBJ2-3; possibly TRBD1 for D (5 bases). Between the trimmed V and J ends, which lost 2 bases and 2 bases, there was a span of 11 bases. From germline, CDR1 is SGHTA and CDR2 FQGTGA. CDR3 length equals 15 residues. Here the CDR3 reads CASSLWPGSTDTQYF. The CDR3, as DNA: TGTGCCAGCAGCTTATGGCCAGGGTCCACAGATACGCAGTATTTT.

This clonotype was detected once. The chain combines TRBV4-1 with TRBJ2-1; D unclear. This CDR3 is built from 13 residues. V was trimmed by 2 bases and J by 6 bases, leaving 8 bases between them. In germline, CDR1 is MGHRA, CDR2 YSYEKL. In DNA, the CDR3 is TGCGCCAGCAGCCAAATAGAACCCAATGAGCAGTTCTTC. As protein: CASSQIEPNEQFF.

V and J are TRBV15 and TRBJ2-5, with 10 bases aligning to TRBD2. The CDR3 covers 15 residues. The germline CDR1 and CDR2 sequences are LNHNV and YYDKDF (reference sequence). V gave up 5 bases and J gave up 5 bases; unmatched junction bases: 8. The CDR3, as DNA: TGTGCCACCAGCGGAGGACTAGCGGAAAGGGAGACCCAGTACTTC. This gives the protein CATSGGLAERETQYF.

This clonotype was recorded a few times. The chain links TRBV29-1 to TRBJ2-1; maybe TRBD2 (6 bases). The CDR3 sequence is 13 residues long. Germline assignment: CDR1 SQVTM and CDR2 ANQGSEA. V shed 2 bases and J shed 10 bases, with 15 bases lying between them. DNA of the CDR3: TGCAGCGTTGAAAGGTCTCGGAGCGGGGAGCAGTTCTTC. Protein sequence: CSVERSRSGEQFF.